In its sample, the clone carrying this T cell receptor beta chain was seen once. Clones were sequenced by immunoSEQ multiplex PCR, and TCRdb holds only the in-frame ones, with some missing. The sample consists of 110,000 to 150,000 clones, 94% of them appearing once. The sample belongs to a study of control samples from healthy donors and cancer patients. In germline, CDR1 is MNHNY, CDR2 SVGAGI (reference sequence). The CDR3 sequence is 15 residues long. V lost 0 bases to trimming and J lost 10 bases; unmatched junction nucleotides: 8. This TCR derives from a man aged 35 to 55 in good health. V usage is TRBV6-6 and J usage is TRBJ2-1; TRBD1 agrees at 8 bases. The sample comprised blood. CDR3 DNA sequence: TGTGCCAGCAGTTACTCGGGACAGGCGACTCTGGAGCAGTTCTTC. Translating gives CASSYSGQATLEQFF.